This TCR beta chain comes out of a study of T cell repertoires in cytomegalovirus infection. Background on the study: Peptides in the study included HLA-C-restricted and HLA-B-restricted CMV epitopes. A matching HLA type, together with CMV infection, was signaled by public TCR beta signatures. Study-level results: Identification of carriers of CMV plus the relevant HLA was performed using cumulative public TCR beta family frequency. Dominating the ex vivo response were HLA-C-restricted CMV-specific TCR beta clonotypes.

The CDR3 is 15 residues long. Germline CDR1 and CDR2: SGHTA and FQGNSA. V gave up 2 bases and J gave up 2 bases, with 12 bases separating them. This clonotype appeared many times. Antigen specificity is unknown. TCRdb re-derived calls from the reads in MiXCR, one entry per CDR3 protein. The table lists 830,000 or so distinct CDR3 sequences, 32% of them singletons. The sample in question was cultured CD8+ T cells from PBMCs, obtained from culture after CMV antigen stimulation. The receptor's source is a human donor in good health (CMV status not recorded). Some clones in this sample may be carry-over from other donors' samples. V and J are TRBV7-2 and TRBJ2-5, with a possible D match to TRBD2 (7 bases). CDR3 nucleotides: TGTGCCAGCAGCTTAAGGGGGGGATTACAAGAGACCCAGTACTTC. It encodes CASSLRGGLQETQYF.